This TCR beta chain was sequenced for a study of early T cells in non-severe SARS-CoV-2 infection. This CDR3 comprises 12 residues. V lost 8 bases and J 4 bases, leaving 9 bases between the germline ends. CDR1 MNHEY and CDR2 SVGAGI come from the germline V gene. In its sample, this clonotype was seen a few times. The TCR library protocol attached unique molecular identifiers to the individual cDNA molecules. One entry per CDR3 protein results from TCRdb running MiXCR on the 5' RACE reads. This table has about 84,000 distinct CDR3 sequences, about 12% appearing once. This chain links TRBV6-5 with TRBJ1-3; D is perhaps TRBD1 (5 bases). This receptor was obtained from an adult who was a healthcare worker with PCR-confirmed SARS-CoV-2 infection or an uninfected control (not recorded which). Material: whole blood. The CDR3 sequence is CASQGKGNTIYF. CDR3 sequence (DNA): TGTGCCAGCCAGGGAAAGGGAAACACCATATATTTT.